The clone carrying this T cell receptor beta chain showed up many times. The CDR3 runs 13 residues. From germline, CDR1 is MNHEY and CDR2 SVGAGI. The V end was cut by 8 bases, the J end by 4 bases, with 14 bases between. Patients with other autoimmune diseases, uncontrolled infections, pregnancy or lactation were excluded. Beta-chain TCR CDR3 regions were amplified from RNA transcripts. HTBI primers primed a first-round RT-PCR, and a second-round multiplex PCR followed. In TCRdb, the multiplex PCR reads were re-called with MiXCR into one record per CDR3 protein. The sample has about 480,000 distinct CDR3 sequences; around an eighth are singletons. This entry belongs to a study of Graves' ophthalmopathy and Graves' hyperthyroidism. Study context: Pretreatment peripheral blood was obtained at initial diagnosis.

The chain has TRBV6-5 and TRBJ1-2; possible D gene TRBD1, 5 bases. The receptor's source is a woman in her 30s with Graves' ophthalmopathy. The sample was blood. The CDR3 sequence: CASAYDSFYGYTF. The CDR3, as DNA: TGTGCCAGCGCTTACGACAGCTTCTATGGCTACACCTTC.